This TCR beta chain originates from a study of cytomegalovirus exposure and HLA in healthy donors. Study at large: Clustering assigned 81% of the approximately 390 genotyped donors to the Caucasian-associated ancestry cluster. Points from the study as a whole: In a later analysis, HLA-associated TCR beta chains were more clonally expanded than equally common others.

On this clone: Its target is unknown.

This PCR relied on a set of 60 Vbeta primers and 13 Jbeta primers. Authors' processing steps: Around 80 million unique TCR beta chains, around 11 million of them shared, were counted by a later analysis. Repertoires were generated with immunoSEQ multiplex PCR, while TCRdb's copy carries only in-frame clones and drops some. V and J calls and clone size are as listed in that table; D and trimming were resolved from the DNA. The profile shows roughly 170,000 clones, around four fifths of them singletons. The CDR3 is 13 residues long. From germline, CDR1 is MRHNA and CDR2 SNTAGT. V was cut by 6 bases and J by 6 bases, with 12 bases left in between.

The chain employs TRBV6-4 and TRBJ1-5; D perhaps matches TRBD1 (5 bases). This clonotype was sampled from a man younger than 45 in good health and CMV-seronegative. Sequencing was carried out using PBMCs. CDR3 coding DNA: TGTGCCAGCAGCGTTACAAGGGGTCAGCCCCAGCATTTT. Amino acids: CASSVTRGQPQHF.